This TCR beta chain was identified in a study of neurological immune-mediated disorders. CDR1 is SEHNR, CDR2 FQNEAQ, per germline (reference sequence). The length of the CDR3 is 15 residues. After removal of 5 bases from V and 1 base from J, the junction contained 4 bases not matched to a gene. TCRdb passed the 5' RACE reads through MiXCR, listing each CDR3 protein once. Found here are fewer than 35,000 distinct CDR3 sequences, roughly 4.4% of them singletons; the top ten hold about 21%. Sequencing input: PBMCs. The chain uses TRBV7-9 and TRBJ1-2; 10 bases line up with TRBD1. The TCR originated in a man younger than 35 in good health. In nucleotides, the CDR3 is TGTGCCAGCAGCAGACAGGGGGCAAATAACTATGGCTACACCTTC. Its protein is CASSRQGANNYGYTF.